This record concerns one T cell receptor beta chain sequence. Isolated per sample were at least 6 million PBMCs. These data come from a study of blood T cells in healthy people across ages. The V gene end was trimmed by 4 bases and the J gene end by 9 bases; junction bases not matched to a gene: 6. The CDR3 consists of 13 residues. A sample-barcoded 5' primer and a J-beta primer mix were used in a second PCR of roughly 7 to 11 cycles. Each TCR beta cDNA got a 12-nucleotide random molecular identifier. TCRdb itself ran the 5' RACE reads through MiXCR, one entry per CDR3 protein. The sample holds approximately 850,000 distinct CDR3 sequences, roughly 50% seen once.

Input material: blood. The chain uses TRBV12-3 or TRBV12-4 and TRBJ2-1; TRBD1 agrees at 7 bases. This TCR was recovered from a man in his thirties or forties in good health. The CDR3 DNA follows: TGTGCCAGCAGTTCGGACAGGTGGGGTGAGCAGTTCTTC. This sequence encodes CASSSDRWGEQFF.